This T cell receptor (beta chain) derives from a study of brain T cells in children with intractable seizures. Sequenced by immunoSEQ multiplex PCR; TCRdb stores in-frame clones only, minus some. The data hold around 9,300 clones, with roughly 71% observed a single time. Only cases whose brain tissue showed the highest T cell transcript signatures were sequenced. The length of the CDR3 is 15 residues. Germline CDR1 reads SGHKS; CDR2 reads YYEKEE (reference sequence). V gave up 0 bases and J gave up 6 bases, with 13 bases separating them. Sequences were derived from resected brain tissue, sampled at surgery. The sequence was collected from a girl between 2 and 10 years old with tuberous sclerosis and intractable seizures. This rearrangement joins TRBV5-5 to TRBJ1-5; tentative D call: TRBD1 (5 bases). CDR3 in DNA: TGTGCCAGCAGCTTGGAATTCGGGGGTGGTCAGCCCCAGCATTTT. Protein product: CASSLEFGGGQPQHF.